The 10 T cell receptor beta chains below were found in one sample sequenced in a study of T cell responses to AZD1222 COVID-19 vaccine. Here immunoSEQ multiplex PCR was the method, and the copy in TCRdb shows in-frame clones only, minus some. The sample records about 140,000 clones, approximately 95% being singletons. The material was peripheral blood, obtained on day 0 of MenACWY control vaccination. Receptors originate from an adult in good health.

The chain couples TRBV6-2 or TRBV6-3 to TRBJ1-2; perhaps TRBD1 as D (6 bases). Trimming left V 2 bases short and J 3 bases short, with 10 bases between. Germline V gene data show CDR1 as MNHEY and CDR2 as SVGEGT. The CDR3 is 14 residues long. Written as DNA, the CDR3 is TGTGCCAGCAGTTACGCACAGGGCTACTATGGCTACACCTTC. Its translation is CASSYAQGYYGYTF.

The DNA for the CDR3 is TGTGCCAGCCAGGGACAGCGAATCAATGAAAAACTGTTTTTT. Its protein is CASQGQRINEKLFF. The chain is built from TRBV19 and TRBJ1-4; 7 bases map to TRBD1. V lost 9 bases and J lost 5; bases outside the gene matches: 9. Germline V gene sequence: CDR1 LNHDA, CDR2 SQIVND (reference sequence). The CDR3 consists of 14 residues.

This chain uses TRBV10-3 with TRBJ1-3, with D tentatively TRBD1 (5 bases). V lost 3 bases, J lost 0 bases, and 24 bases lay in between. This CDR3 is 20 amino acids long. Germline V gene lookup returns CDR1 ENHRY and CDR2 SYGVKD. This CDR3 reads CAISDLRTSRERTSGNTIYF. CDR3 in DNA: TGTGCCATCAGTGACCTGCGAACTAGCAGGGAACGCACCTCTGGAAACACCATATATTTT.

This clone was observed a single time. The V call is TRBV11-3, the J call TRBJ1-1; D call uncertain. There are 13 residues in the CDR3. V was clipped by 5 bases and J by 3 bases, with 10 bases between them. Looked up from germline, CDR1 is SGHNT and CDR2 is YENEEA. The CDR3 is CASSAHEYTEAFF. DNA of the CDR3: TGTGCCAGCAGCGCCCATGAGTACACTGAAGCTTTCTTT. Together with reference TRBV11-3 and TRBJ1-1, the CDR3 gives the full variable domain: EAGVVQSPRYKIIEKKQPVAFWCNPISGHNTLYWYLQNLGQGPELLIRYENEEAVDDSQLPKDRFSAERLKGVDSTLKIQPAELGDSAVYLCASSAHEYTEAFFGQGTRLTVV.

The CDR3 protein is CASCGQGGQPQHF. CDR3 coding DNA: TGTGCCAGCTGCGGACAGGGCGGACAGCCCCAGCATTTT. The chain uses TRBV2 and TRBJ1-5; TRBD1 matches at 8 bases. This CDR3 region has 13 residues. The V and J ends lost 8 bases and 7 bases, in that order; junction bases with no gene match: 7. From germline, CDR1 is SNHLY and CDR2 FYNNEI.

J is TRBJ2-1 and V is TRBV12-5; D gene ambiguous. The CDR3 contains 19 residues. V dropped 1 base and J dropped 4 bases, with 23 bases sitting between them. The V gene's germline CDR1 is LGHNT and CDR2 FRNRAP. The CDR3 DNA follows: TGTGCTAGTGGTTTGGCGGAAAAACAACATGGACCTACATACAATGAGCAGTTCTTC. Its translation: CASGLAEKQHGPTYNEQFF.

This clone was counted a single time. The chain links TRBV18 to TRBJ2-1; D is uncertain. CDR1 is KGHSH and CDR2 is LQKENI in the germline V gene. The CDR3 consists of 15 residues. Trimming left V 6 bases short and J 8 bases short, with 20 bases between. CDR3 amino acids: CASSPQSLLGDEQFF. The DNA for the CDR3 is TGTGCCAGCTCCCCCCAAAGTCTCTTAGGCGATGAGCAGTTCTTC.

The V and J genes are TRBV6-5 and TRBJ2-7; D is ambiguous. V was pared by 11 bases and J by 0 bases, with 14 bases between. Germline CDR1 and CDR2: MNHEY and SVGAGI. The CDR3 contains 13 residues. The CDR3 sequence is CAGRAPSSYEQYF. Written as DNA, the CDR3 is TGTGCCGGCCGGGCGCCCAGCTCCTACGAGCAGTACTTC.

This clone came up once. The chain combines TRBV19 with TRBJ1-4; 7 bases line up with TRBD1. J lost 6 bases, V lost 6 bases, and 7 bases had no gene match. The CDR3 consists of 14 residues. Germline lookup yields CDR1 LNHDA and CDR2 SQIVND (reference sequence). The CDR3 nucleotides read TGTGCCAGTAGATATGGGGGGACAGATGAAAAACTGTTTTTT. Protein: CASRYGGTDEKLFF. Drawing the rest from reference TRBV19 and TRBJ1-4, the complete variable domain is DGGITQSPKYLFRKEGQNVTLSCEQNLNHDAMYWYRQDPGQGLRLIYYSQIVNDFQKGDIAEGYSVSREKKESFPLTVTSAQKNPTAFYLCASRYGGTDEKLFFGSGTQLSVL.

As DNA, the CDR3 is TGTGCCAGCAGTGAAGTGAGGGACGGGGAGCTGTTTTTT. Its protein product is CASSEVRDGELFF. The chain links TRBV2 to TRBJ2-2, with D perhaps TRBD2 (5 bases). This CDR3 has 13 amino acids. The V gene lost 1 base and the J gene lost 7 bases, with 7 bases spanning the gap. CDR1 and CDR2 (germline): SNHLY, FYNNEI.